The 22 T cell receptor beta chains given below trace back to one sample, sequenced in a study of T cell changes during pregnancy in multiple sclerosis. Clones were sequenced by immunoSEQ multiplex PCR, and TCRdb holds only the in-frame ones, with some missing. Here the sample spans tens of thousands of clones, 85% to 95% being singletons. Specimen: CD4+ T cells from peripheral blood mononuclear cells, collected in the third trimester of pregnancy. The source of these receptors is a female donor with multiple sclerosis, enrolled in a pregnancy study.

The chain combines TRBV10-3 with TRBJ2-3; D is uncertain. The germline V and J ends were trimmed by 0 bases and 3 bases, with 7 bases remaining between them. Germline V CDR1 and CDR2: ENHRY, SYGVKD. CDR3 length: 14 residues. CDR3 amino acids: CAISESVATDTQYF. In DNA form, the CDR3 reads TGTGCCATCAGTGAGTCCGTAGCAACAGATACGCAGTATTTT.

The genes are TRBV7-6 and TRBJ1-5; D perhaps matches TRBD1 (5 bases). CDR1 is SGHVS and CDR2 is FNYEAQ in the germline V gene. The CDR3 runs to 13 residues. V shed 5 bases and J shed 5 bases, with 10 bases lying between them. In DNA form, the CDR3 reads TGTGCCAGCAGCCCGATCAGGGATCAGCCCCAGCATTTT. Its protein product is CASSPIRDQPQHF.

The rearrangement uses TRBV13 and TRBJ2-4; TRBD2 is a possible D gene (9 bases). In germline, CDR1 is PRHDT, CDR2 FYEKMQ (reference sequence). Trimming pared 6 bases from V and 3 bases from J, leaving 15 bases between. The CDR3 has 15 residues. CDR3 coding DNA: TGTGCCAGCAGTCCTAGCGGGACAGGCAAAAACATTCAGTACTTC. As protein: CASSPSGTGKNIQYF. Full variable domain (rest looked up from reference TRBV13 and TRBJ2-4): AAGVIQSPRHLIKEKRETATLKCYPIPRHDTVYWYQQGPGQDPQFLISFYEKMQSDKGSIPDRFSAQQFSDYHSELNMSSLELGDSALYFCASSPSGTGKNIQYFGAGTRLSVL.

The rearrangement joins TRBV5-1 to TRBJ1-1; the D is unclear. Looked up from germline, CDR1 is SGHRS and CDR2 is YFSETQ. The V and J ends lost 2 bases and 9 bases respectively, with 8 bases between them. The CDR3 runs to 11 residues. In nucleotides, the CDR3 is TGCGCCAGCAGCTTCGACAACAAAGCTTTCTTT. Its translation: CASSFDNKAFF.

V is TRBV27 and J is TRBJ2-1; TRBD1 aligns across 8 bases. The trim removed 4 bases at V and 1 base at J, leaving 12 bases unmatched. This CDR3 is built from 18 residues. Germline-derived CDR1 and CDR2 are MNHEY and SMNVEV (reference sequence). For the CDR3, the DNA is TGTGCCAGCAGTTCCCCATTACGGACAGGGAAATCCTACAATGAGCAGTTCTTC. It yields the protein CASSSPLRTGKSYNEQFF.

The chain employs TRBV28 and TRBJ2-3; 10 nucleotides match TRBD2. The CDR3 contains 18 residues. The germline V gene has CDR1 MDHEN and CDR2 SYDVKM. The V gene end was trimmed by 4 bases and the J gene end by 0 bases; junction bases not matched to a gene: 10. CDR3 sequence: CASSSLSSTSGSTDTQYF. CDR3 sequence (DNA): TGTGCCAGCAGTTCACTGTCGTCGACTAGCGGGAGCACAGATACGCAGTATTTT.

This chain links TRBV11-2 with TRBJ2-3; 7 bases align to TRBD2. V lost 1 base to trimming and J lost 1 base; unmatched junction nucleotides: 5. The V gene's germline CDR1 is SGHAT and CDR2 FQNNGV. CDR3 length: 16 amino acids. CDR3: CASSLGLAVRTDTQYF. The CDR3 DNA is TGTGCCAGCAGCTTAGGCCTAGCGGTCCGCACAGATACGCAGTATTTT. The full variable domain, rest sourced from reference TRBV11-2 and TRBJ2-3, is EAGVAQSPRYKIIEKRQSVAFWCNPISGHATLYWYQQILGQGPKLLIQFQNNGVVDDSQLPKDRFSAERLKGVDSTLKIQPAKLEDSAVYLCASSLGLAVRTDTQYFGPGTRLTVL.

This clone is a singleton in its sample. CDR3 nucleotides: TGTGCCTGGGGCTCAAAGGCACTAGGACAGGGGATCTACGAGCAGTACTTC. Amino acids: CAWGSKALGQGIYEQYF. The rearrangement links TRBV30 to TRBJ2-7, with TRBD1 matching 9 bases. Germline-derived CDR1 and CDR2 are GTSNPN and SVGIG (reference sequence). The CDR3 totals 17 residues. V was pared by 5 bases and J by 3 bases, with 17 bases of the junction left unmatched.

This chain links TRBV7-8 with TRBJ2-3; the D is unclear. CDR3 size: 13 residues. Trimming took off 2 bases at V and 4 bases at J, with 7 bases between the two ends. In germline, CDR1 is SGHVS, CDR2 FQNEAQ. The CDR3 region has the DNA TGTGCCAGCAGCTTATGGCAATCAGATACGCAGTATTTT. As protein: CASSLWQSDTQYF.

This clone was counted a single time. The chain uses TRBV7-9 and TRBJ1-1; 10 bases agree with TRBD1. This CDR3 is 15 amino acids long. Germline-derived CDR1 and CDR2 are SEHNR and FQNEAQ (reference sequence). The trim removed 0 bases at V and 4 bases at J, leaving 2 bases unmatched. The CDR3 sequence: CASSLAGQGSTEAFF. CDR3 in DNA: TGTGCCAGCAGCTTAGCGGGACAGGGGTCCACTGAAGCTTTCTTT.

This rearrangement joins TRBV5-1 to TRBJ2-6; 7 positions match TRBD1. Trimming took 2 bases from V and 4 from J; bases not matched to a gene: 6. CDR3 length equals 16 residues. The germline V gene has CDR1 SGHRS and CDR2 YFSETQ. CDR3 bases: TGCGCCAGCAGCTTACAAAGGGGGCTCGGGGCCAACGTCCTGACTTTC. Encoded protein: CASSLQRGLGANVLTF.

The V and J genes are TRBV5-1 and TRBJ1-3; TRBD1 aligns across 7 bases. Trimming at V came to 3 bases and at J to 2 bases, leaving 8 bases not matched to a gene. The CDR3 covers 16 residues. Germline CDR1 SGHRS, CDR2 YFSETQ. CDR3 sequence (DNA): TGCGCCAGCAGCTGGGGGGCAACAGGGGCTGGAAACACCATATATTTT. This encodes CASSWGATGAGNTIYF. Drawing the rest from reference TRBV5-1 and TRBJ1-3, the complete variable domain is KAGVTQTPRYLIKTRGQQVTLSCSPISGHRSVSWYQQTPGQGLQFLFEYFSETQRNKGNFPGRFSGRQFSNSRSEMNVSTLELGDSALYLCASSWGATGAGNTIYFGEGSWLTVV.

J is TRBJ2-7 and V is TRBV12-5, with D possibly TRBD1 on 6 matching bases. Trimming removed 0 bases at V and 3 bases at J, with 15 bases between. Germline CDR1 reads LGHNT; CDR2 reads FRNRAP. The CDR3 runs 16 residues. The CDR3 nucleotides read TGTGCTAGTGGTTTGGTACTCTGGGGACAACTCTACGAGCAGTACTTC. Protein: CASGLVLWGQLYEQYF.

CDR3 protein: CATSRDRVTGELFF. CDR3 coding DNA: TGTGCCACCAGCAGGGACAGGGTCACCGGGGAGCTGTTTTTT. The genes are TRBV15 and TRBJ2-2, with 8 bases that match TRBD1. The V gene end was trimmed by 3 bases and the J gene end by 4 bases; junction bases not matched to a gene: 1. Germline assignment: CDR1 LNHNV and CDR2 YYDKDF (reference sequence). This CDR3 is 14 amino acids long.

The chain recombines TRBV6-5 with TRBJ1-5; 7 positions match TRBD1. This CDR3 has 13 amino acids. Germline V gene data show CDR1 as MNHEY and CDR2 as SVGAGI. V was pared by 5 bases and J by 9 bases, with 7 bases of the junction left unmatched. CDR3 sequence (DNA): TGTGCCAGCAGTCAGGGGGTGACGGGGCCCCAGCATTTT. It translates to CASSQGVTGPQHF.

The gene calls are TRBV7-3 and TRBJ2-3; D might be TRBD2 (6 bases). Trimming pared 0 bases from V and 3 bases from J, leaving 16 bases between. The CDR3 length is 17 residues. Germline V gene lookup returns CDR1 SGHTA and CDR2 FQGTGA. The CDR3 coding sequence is TGTGCCAGCAGCTTAACGCCCTGGAAAGCGGGTACAGATACGCAGTATTTT. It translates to CASSLTPWKAGTDTQYF.

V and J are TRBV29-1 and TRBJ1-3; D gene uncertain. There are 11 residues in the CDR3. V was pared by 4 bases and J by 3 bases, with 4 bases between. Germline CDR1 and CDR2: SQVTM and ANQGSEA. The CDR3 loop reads CSVGRGNTIYF. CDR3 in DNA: TGCAGCGTTGGTCGTGGAAACACCATATATTTT.

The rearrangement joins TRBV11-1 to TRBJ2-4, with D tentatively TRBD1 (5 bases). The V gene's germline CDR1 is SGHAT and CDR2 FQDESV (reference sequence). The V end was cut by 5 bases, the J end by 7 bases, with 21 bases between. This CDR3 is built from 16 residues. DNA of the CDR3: TGTGCCAGCAGCCTTAGTAAGGGGCAGGGATGGAACATTCAGTACTTC. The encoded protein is CASSLSKGQGWNIQYF. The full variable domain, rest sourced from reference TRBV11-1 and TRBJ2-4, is EAEVAQSPRYKITEKSQAVAFWCDPISGHATLYWYRQILGQGPELLVQFQDESVVDDSQLPKDRFSAERLKGVDSTLKIQPAELGDSAMYLCASSLSKGQGWNIQYFGAGTRLSVL.

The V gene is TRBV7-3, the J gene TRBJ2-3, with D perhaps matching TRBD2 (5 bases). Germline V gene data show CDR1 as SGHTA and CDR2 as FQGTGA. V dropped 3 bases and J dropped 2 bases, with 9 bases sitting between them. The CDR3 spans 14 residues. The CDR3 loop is CASSFGSVTDTQYF. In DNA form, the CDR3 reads TGTGCCAGCAGCTTCGGTAGCGTCACAGATACGCAGTATTTT.

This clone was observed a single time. The CDR3 sequence is CASSGLGAGKETQYF. Written as DNA, the CDR3 is TGTGCCAGTAGCGGACTCGGGGCGGGGAAAGAGACCCAGTACTTC. V is TRBV19 and J is TRBJ2-5; maybe TRBD2 (6 bases). This CDR3 region has 15 residues. CDR1 is LNHDA, CDR2 SQIVND, per germline (reference sequence). V was trimmed by 6 bases and J by 3 bases, leaving 17 bases between them.

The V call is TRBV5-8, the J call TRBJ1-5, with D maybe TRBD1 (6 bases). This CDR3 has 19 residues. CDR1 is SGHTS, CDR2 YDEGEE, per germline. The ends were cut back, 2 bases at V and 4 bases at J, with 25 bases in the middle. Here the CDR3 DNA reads TGTGCCAGCAGCTTTTGGCCACGCAGAAAGGGGGTCGGAAATCAGCCCCAGCATTTT. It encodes CASSFWPRRKGVGNQPQHF.

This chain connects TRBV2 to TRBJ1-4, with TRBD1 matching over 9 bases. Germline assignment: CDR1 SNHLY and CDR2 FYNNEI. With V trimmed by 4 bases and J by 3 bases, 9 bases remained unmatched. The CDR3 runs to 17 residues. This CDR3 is CASSVRGRTGANEKLFF. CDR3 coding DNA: TGTGCCAGCAGTGTTAGGGGCAGGACAGGGGCTAATGAAAAACTGTTTTTT.